Below, 18 T cell receptor beta chains from the same sample are listed, as sequenced in a study of blood T cell repertoires in COVID-19. Sequencing used immunoSEQ multiplex PCR; TCRdb keeps in-frame clones, though not all of them. This repertoire shows some 180,000 clones, about nine tenths found once; its top ten account for about 7%. The source material was peripheral blood. Receptors were obtained from a man aged 40-50 years with acute or convalescent COVID-19.

This clone was seen a single time. This chain links TRBV28 with TRBJ2-1, with D maybe TRBD2 (5 bases). V was clipped by 4 bases and J by 6 bases, with 25 bases between them. The V gene's germline CDR1 is MDHEN and CDR2 SYDVKM. CDR3 length equals 18 residues. The DNA for the CDR3 is TGTGCCAGCAGTTACCTCCTGAGTAGCGATATAGAGTCCAATGAGCAGTTCTTC. Amino acid sequence: CASSYLLSSDIESNEQFF.

The V and J genes are TRBV30 and TRBJ2-3; 7 positions match TRBD2. CDR1 GTSNPN and CDR2 SVGIG come from the germline V gene (reference sequence). CDR3 length: 13 residues. V dropped 8 bases and J dropped 0; count of bases not matched to a gene: 5. The CDR3 protein is CATTGGSTDTQYF. In nucleotides, the CDR3 is TGTGCCACGACCGGGGGGAGCACAGATACGCAGTATTTT. The variable domain in full, with the rest retrieved from reference TRBV30 and TRBJ2-3, is SQTIHQWPATLVQPVGSPLSLECTVEGTSNPNLYWYRQAAGRGLQLLFYSVGIGQISSEVPQNLSASRPQDRQFILSSKKLLLSDSGFYLCATTGGSTDTQYFGPGTRLTVL.

This rearrangement joins TRBV9 to TRBJ1-4; the match to TRBD1 covers 8 bases. Trimming at V came to 4 bases and at J to 3 bases, leaving 17 bases not matched to a gene. This CDR3 has 19 amino acids. Germline CDR1 SGDLS, CDR2 YYNGEE. This chain's CDR3 is CASSTRGRGSHSSNEKLFF. DNA for the CDR3: TGTGCCAGCAGCACCAGGGGGCGAGGCTCTCATTCGTCTAATGAAAAACTGTTTTTT.

J is TRBJ1-1 and V is TRBV7-2, with D unresolved. The germline gives CDR1 SGHTA, CDR2 FQGNSA. Deletions cut 6 bases from V and 0 bases from J, with 11 bases between. The CDR3 is 14 residues long. This CDR3 reads CASSLSGVNTEAFF. CDR3 DNA: TGTGCCAGCAGTTTGTCCGGGGTGAACACTGAAGCTTTCTTT.

V usage is TRBV7-9 and J usage is TRBJ2-1, with 9 bases fitting TRBD1. J lost 10 bases, V lost 5 bases, and 12 bases had no gene match. CDR1 is SEHNR, CDR2 FQNEAQ, per germline (reference sequence). This CDR3 has 15 amino acids. The CDR3 nucleotides read TGTGCCAGCAGCCCTCCGGGACAGGGAGATACGGAGCAGTTCTTC. It specifies CASSPPGQGDTEQFF.

The chain links TRBV27 to TRBJ2-5; 9 bases agree with TRBD1. This CDR3 has 15 residues. V trimming: 6 bases; J trimming: 2 bases; junction bases outside the gene matches: 7. CDR1 is MNHEY, CDR2 SMNVEV, per germline (reference sequence). CDR3 sequence: CASSPRQGGQETQYF. The CDR3 coding sequence is TGTGCCAGCAGCCCCCGACAGGGGGGACAAGAGACCCAGTACTTC.

This rearrangement joins TRBV18 to TRBJ2-5; 8 positions agree with TRBD2. This CDR3 has 14 amino acids. The V gene's germline CDR1 is KGHSH and CDR2 LQKENI. V dropped 2 bases and J dropped 1; count of bases not matched to a gene: 0. The CDR3 protein is CASSPTSGQETQYF. As DNA, the CDR3 is TGTGCCAGCTCACCAACTAGCGGCCAAGAGACCCAGTACTTC.

V is TRBV7-8 and J is TRBJ1-5, with D perhaps matching TRBD1 (5 bases). V was trimmed by 2 bases and J by 0 bases, leaving 8 bases between them. CDR3 length equals 15 residues. Germline CDR1 and CDR2: SGHVS and FQNEAQ. The CDR3 protein is CASSLSGNSNQPQHF. The CDR3 DNA follows: TGTGCCAGCAGCTTATCAGGGAATAGCAATCAGCCCCAGCATTTT.

The chain links TRBV2 to TRBJ1-2; D is perhaps TRBD1 (6 bases). This CDR3 contains 12 residues. In germline, CDR1 is SNHLY, CDR2 FYNNEI. V was pared by 5 bases and J by 8 bases, with 12 bases between. The CDR3 is CASSYRVHGYTF. The DNA of the CDR3 is TGTGCCAGCAGTTACAGGGTGCACGGCTACACCTTC.

The rearrangement links TRBV6-2 or TRBV6-3 to TRBJ2-7; 9 nucleotides line up with TRBD1. The CDR3 consists of 16 residues. Germline V CDR1 and CDR2: MNHEY, SVGEGT. Trimming at V came to 4 bases and at J to 0 bases, leaving 7 bases not matched to a gene. CDR3 sequence: CASSSPRTGASYEQYF. The DNA of the CDR3 is TGTGCCAGCAGTTCCCCCCGGACAGGGGCCTCCTACGAGCAGTACTTC.

This sequence joins TRBV7-3 and TRBJ2-2; D gene uncertain. V lost 1 base to trimming and J lost 5 bases, with 11 bases between them. Germline V gene data show CDR1 as SGHTA and CDR2 as FQGTGA. CDR3 size: 15 residues. CDR3 DNA: TGTGCCAGCAGCTTAAGACGCTCCGGGACCGGGGAGCTGTTTTTT. Translating gives CASSLRRSGTGELFF.

V gene TRBV30 combines with J gene TRBJ1-1; a possible D gene is TRBD1 (5 bases). Deletions cut 6 bases from V and 5 bases from J, with 13 bases between. This CDR3 spans 12 amino acids. Germline loops: CDR1 GTSNPN, CDR2 SVGIG (reference sequence). The CDR3 loop is CACGTRETEAFF. In DNA form, the CDR3 reads TGTGCCTGTGGGACCCGGGAGACTGAAGCTTTCTTT.

V and J are TRBV5-6 and TRBJ1-5; possibly TRBD1 for D (5 bases). Trimming stripped 0 bases from V and 1 base from J, with 14 bases between. CDR1 and CDR2 (germline): SGHDT, YYEEEE. The CDR3 is made up of 17 amino acids. For the CDR3, the DNA is TGTGCCAGCAGCTTGGAAGGGGCGCAATTCAGCAATCAGCCCCAGCATTTT. This encodes CASSLEGAQFSNQPQHF. Using reference TRBV5-6 and TRBJ1-5 for the parts outside the CDR3, the full variable domain is DAGVTQSPTHLIKTRGQQVTLRCSPKSGHDTVSWYQQALGQGPQFIFQYYEEEERQRGNFPDRFSGHQFPNYSSELNVNALLLGDSALYLCASSLEGAQFSNQPQHFGDGTRLSIL.

The chain recombines TRBV6-5 with TRBJ1-5, with TRBD1 identical over 10 bases. V dropped 6 bases and J dropped 3; count of bases not matched to a gene: 5. The CDR3 loop spans 15 amino acids. Germline lookup yields CDR1 MNHEY and CDR2 SVGAGI. Here the CDR3 DNA reads TGTGCCAGCAGGTTGACAGGGGGCGACAATCAGCCCCAGCATTTT. The encoded protein is CASRLTGGDNQPQHF.

This chain connects TRBV27 to TRBJ2-5; the match to TRBD2 covers 7 bases. There are 15 residues in the CDR3. With V trimmed by 0 bases and J by 2 bases, 3 bases remained unmatched. Germline V CDR1 and CDR2: MNHEY, SMNVEV (reference sequence). CDR3 loop: CASSLSTAGQETQYF. As DNA, the CDR3 is TGTGCCAGCAGTTTATCGACAGCGGGACAAGAGACCCAGTACTTC.

The chain couples TRBV5-1 to TRBJ1-2, with 8 positions matching TRBD1. V lost 4 bases, J lost 6 bases, and 8 bases stayed unmatched. The CDR3 runs 14 residues. Germline-derived CDR1 and CDR2 are SGHRS and YFSETQ. CDR3 protein: CASSLGPTGDGYTF. As DNA, the CDR3 is TGCGCCAGCAGCCTGGGCCCGACAGGGGATGGCTACACCTTC.

This clone has only a few counts. The chain is built from TRBV2 and TRBJ1-3; 8 bases fit TRBD1. With V trimmed by 7 bases and J by 0 bases, 14 bases remained unmatched. Germline CDR1 is SNHLY and CDR2 is FYNNEI. CDR3 length: 18 residues. The CDR3 region is CASIQGTGDSSSGNTIYF. For the CDR3, the DNA is TGTGCCAGCATTCAGGGGACAGGCGATTCCAGCTCTGGAAACACCATATATTTT.

J is TRBJ1-2 and V is TRBV27; D gene unclear. The CDR3 is 16 amino acids. The germline V gene encodes CDR1 MNHEY and CDR2 SMNVEV (reference sequence). V dropped 0 bases and J dropped 8 bases, with 19 bases sitting between them. The CDR3 region is CASSLSIGRVLKGYTF. CDR3 DNA: TGTGCCAGCAGTTTATCGATAGGGAGGGTCCTAAAGGGCTACACCTTC.